The TCR beta chain under discussion was sequenced for a study of CD8 T cells in ankylosing spondylitis. A note on this clonotype: Its specificity is not known.

Whole-study findings and limits: With a CD8+ phenotype, disease-linked clones were relatively rare in peripheral blood. Some of the motif variants had earlier been found in reactive arthritis patients' fluid and blood. Made up of 7 to 9 highly homologous variants, a TCR beta motif appeared characteristic of ankylosing spondylitis blood. Matched synovial fluid from ankylosing spondylitis patients was reported to be enriched for disease-linked clones.

For TCR beta, libraries came from quantitative 5'-RACE with molecular barcodes. TCRdb itself ran the 5' RACE reads through MiXCR, one entry per CDR3 protein. The table shows hundreds of thousands of distinct CDR3 sequences, with roughly 27% occurring only once. Sequenced sample: blood, either unsorted or a sorted T cell fraction (not recorded which). The receptor was derived from a male donor with ankylosing spondylitis.

CDR3 residues: CSASQPEGGRAVSETQYF. DNA for the CDR3: TGCAGTGCTAGCCAGCCGGAGGGCGGGAGGGCCGTCAGCGAGACCCAGTACTTC. V usage is TRBV20-1 and J usage is TRBJ2-5, with 9 positions matching TRBD2. The germline V gene has CDR1 DFQATT and CDR2 SNEGSKA (reference sequence). The CDR3 loop spans 18 amino acids. V lost 3 bases to trimming and J lost 5 bases; unmatched junction nucleotides: 19.